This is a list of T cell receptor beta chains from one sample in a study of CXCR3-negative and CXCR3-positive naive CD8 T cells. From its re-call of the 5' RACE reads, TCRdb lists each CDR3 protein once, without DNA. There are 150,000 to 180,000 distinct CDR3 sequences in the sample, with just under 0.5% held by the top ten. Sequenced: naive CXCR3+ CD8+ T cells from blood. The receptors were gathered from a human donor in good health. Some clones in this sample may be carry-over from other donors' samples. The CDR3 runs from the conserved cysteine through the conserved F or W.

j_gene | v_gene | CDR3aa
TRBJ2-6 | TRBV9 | CASSADRGLLTGANVLTF
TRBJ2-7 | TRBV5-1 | CASGSPYEQYF
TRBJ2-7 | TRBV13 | CASSMGSTLDEQYF
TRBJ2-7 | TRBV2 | CASGSVLYEQYF
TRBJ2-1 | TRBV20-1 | CSAREEFRSWSYNEQFF
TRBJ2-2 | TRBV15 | CATSREKIRGAGGELFF
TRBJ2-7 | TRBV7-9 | CASSLLEAYEQYF
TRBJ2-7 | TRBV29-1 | CSVEETGDVYEQYF
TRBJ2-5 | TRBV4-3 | CASSQDERDQETQYF
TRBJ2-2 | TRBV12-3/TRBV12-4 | CASSALAGDTGELFF
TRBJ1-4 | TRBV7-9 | CASSTRDTRRTNEKLFF
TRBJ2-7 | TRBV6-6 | CASSPSRDSPDFSYEQYF
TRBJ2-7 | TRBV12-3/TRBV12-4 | CASRYSGTETYEQYF
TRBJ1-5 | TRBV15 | CATSEESGNSNQPQHF
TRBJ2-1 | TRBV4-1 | CASSQVQGASSYNEQFF
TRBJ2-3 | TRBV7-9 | CASRGLAGVLGTDTQYF
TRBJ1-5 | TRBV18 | CASSPPPGGDNQPQHF
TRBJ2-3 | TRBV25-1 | CASGELAGGVDTQYF
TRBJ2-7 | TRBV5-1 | CASRPGQGPYEQYF
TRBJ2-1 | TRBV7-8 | CASSFTDEQFF
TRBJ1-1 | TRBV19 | CASSRQDSAEAFF
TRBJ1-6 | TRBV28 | CASSLVAANSPLHF
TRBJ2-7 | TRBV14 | CASSQPSTVDEQYF
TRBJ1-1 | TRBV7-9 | CASSLGRGWNTEAFF
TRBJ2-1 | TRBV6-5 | CASSYSGDEQFF
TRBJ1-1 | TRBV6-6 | CASSTGSEAFF
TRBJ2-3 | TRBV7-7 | CASRRLGTDTQYF
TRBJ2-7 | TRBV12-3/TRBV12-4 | CASSLGQIYEQYF
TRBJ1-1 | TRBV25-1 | CASSEFGGGTEAFF
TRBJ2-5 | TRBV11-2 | CASSSTGAAQTQYF
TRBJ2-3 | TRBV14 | CASSQEADSTDTQYF
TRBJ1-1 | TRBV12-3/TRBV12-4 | CASSLGTGVPEAFF
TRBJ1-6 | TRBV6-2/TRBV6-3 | CASTPLGAATPLHF
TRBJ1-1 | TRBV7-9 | CASSPGFGTEAFF
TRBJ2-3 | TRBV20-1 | CSAKLGTGGTDTQYF
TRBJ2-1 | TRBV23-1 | CASSQSLLSGPYNEQFF
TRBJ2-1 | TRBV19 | CASNQGFYNEQFF
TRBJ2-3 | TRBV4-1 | CASSQDGKGLGTDTQYF
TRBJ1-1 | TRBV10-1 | CASSESRDRELNTEAFF
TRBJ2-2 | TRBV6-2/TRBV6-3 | CASINANTGELFF
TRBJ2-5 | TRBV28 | CASSFSPLRRGQETQYF
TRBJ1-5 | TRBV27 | CASRVRINRVSNQPQHF
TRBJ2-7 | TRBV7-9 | CASSPPRVQWAHYEQYF
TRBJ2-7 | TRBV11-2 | CASSAPSGEQYF
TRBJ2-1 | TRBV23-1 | CASSQRSSGGDNEQFF
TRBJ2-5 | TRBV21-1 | CASSSCPTSGPQETQYF
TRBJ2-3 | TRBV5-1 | CASSQTGGRSDTQYF
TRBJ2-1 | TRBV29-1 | CSVEGEGTYNEQFF
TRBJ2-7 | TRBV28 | CASSRTGGWDEQYF
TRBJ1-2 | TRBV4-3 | CASSQGGGLSYGYTF
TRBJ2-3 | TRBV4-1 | CASSQERQRGGTDTQYF
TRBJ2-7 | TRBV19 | CASSIRPVGGEQYF
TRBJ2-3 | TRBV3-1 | CASSQAISERGDTDTQYF
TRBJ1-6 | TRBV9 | CASSLGQGGSPLHF
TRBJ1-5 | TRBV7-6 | CASSPGPTNQPQHF
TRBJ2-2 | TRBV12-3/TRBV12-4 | CASSGTLNTGELFF
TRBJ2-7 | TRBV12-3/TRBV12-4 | CASSETSSYEQYF
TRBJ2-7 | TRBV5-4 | CAGSLVGGGVYEQYF
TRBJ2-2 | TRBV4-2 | CASSLRDRFIAGELFF